Shown below are 8 T cell receptor beta chains from a single sample sequenced in a study of CD8 T cells in ankylosing spondylitis. In TCRdb, the 5' RACE reads were re-called with MiXCR into one record per CDR3 protein. The profile shows about 39,000 distinct CDR3 sequences, less than 4% of them singletons. Sequenced sample: blood, either unsorted or a sorted T cell fraction (not recorded which). The origin of the receptors is a male donor with ankylosing spondylitis or in good health (not recorded which).

This clonotype was seen at least ten times. This rearrangement joins TRBV9 to TRBJ2-3, with TRBD2 matching 12 bases. This CDR3 has 18 amino acids. Germline CDR1 SGDLS, CDR2 YYNGEE. J lost 1 base, V lost 2 bases, and 8 bases had no gene match. Here the CDR3 DNA reads TGTGCCAGCAGCGTTGAACTAGCGGGAGGATGGGGCACAGATACGCAGTATTTT. Translation gives CASSVELAGGWGTDTQYF.

This rearrangement joins TRBV9 to TRBJ2-5; 9 nucleotides align to TRBD1. Germline V gene lookup returns CDR1 SGDLS and CDR2 YYNGEE. This CDR3 is built from 15 residues. J lost 5 bases, V lost 4 bases, and 9 bases had no gene match. The DNA for the CDR3 is TGTGCCAGCAGCCCCCGGGACAGGGTCATGGAGACCCAGTACTTC. It codes for CASSPRDRVMETQYF.

This clonotype appeared many times. CDR3 in DNA: TGTGCCAGCAGCGTCGAAAGAGCTAGCGGGATCACAGATACGCAGTATTTT. Protein product: CASSVERASGITDTQYF. The rearrangement links TRBV9 to TRBJ2-3; 9 bases fit TRBD2. Germline loops: CDR1 SGDLS, CDR2 YYNGEE. The CDR3 consists of 17 residues. The V and J ends lost 2 bases and 2 bases, in that order; junction bases with no gene match: 9.

This clonotype was seen many times. This chain uses TRBV9 with TRBJ2-2, with D possibly TRBD1 on 5 matching bases. V was clipped by 0 bases and J by 3 bases, with 12 bases between them. The CDR3 consists of 16 residues. The V gene's germline CDR1 is SGDLS and CDR2 YYNGEE. The CDR3 region has the DNA TGTGCCAGCAGCGTAGTCGCAGGGATAGACACCGGGGAGCTGTTTTTT. Its protein is CASSVVAGIDTGELFF.

In this sample, this clonotype turned up many times. The genes are TRBV9 and TRBJ2-2; D may be TRBD1 (5 bases). Trimming pared 1 base from V and 5 bases from J, leaving 12 bases between. Germline loops: CDR1 SGDLS, CDR2 YYNGEE. This CDR3 comprises 15 residues. The CDR3 loop is CASSVKGVKTGELFF. In DNA, the CDR3 is TGTGCCAGCAGCGTAAAAGGGGTAAAGACCGGGGAGCTGTTTTTT.

This clonotype was recorded at least ten times. This chain connects TRBV9 to TRBJ1-3; D is uncertain. Germline CDR1 SGDLS, CDR2 YYNGEE. The CDR3 consists of 11 residues. Deletions cut 2 bases from V and 3 bases from J, with 0 bases between. The CDR3 DNA reads as TGTGCCAGCAGCGTTGGAAACACCATATATTTT. This encodes CASSVGNTIYF.

The table lists this clonotype with many counts. The chain employs TRBV9 and TRBJ1-3; D is ambiguous. Trimming left V 3 bases short and J 0 bases short, with 10 bases between. Germline CDR1 SGDLS, CDR2 YYNGEE. CDR3 length equals 15 residues. The CDR3 reads CASSALDYSGNTIYF. The DNA for the CDR3 is TGTGCCAGCAGCGCCTTAGATTACTCTGGAAACACCATATATTTT.

This clonotype was seen ten or more times. The chain combines TRBV9 with TRBJ2-3, with unresolved D. CDR1 is SGDLS and CDR2 is YYNGEE in the germline V gene. The CDR3 extends over 14 amino acids. Trimming took 0 bases from V and 6 from J, leaving 11 bases between them. In DNA, the CDR3 is TGTGCCAGCAGCGTAGGACCGGAAACCGATACGCAGTATTTT. Protein: CASSVGPETDTQYF.